Following are 32 T cell receptor beta chains from one sample sequenced in a study of control samples from healthy donors and cancer patients. Profiling relied on immunoSEQ multiplex PCR, and the TCRdb table lists in-frame clones only, not all of them. The table lists about 140,000 clones, approximately 94% of them singletons. The sample taken for sequencing was blood. All receptors come from a man aged 35 to 55 in good health.

The V gene is TRBV6-4, the J gene TRBJ1-1; D remains unclear. This CDR3 is 13 amino acids long. Deletions cut 5 bases from V and 6 bases from J, with 13 bases between. Germline V lookup: CDR1 MRHNA, CDR2 SNTAGT. The CDR3 reads CASSYSAGAEAFF. CDR3 bases: TGTGCCAGCAGTTATTCCGCGGGAGCTGAAGCTTTCTTT.

The chain is built from TRBV28 and TRBJ1-1; D remains unclear. Trimming cost V 2 bases and J 5 bases, with 6 bases left between them. Germline V gene data show CDR1 as MDHEN and CDR2 as SYDVKM. This CDR3 is 12 amino acids long. The CDR3 sequence is CASSLRLTEAFF. The CDR3 DNA sequence: TGTGCCAGCAGTTTAAGGTTGACTGAAGCTTTCTTT.

This chain links TRBV18 with TRBJ1-5, with D unclear. The length of the CDR3 is 15 residues. Germline V gene data show CDR1 as KGHSH and CDR2 as LQKENI. V was pared by 3 bases and J by 5 bases, with 14 bases between. Here the CDR3 DNA reads TGTGCCAGCTCACCGGATGCAGGCTTCCATCAGCCCCAGCATTTT. It translates to CASSPDAGFHQPQHF. The whole variable domain, filled in from reference TRBV18 and TRBJ1-5, reads NAGVMQNPRHLVRRRGQEARLRCSPMKGHSHVYWYRQLPEEGLKFMVYLQKENIIDESGMPKERFSAEFPKEGPSILRIQQVVRGDSAAYFCASSPDAGFHQPQHFGDGTRLSIL.

The rearrangement joins TRBV4-3 to TRBJ1-2, with a tentative D call TRBD1 (5 bases). Trimming took off 4 bases at V and 1 base at J, with 10 bases between the two ends. This CDR3 has 14 amino acids. The germline CDR1 and CDR2 sequences are LGHNA and YSLEER. The CDR3 protein is CASSPGTVNYGYTF. CDR3 in DNA: TGCGCCAGCAGCCCAGGGACGGTTAACTATGGCTACACCTTC.

This chain connects TRBV18 to TRBJ1-1; perhaps TRBD1 as D (5 bases). The CDR3 runs to 14 residues. The V end lost 6 bases, the J end lost 3 bases, and 14 bases lay between the germline ends. Germline V CDR1 and CDR2: KGHSH, LQKENI. The CDR3 DNA is TGTGCCAGCTCGATGGCAGGGCCTTACACTGAAGCTTTCTTT. Protein sequence: CASSMAGPYTEAFF.

Only a few counts were recorded for this clone. The chain employs TRBV2 and TRBJ2-5, with D maybe TRBD1 (5 bases). Germline CDR1 and CDR2: SNHLY and FYNNEI. The CDR3 runs 14 residues. The V and J ends lost 2 bases and 7 bases respectively, with 14 bases between them. The CDR3: CASSELKGLGTQYF. CDR3 bases: TGTGCCAGCAGTGAATTGAAGGGGCTCGGGACCCAGTACTTC.

This chain joins TRBV27 and TRBJ1-1; the match to TRBD1 covers 8 bases. With V trimmed by 7 bases and J by 4 bases, 5 bases remained unmatched. CDR3 size: 13 residues. CDR1 MNHEY and CDR2 SMNVEV come from the germline V gene (reference sequence). The CDR3 coding sequence is TGTGCCAGCACAAACAGGGGGAGCACTGAAGCTTTCTTT. Translated: CASTNRGSTEAFF.

The J gene is TRBJ1-5, the V gene TRBV27, with unresolved D. CDR1 and CDR2 (germline): MNHEY, SMNVEV (reference sequence). V shed 3 bases and J shed 0 bases, with 12 bases lying between them. This CDR3 has 16 amino acids. This CDR3 is CASSFRRTPSNQPQHF. The DNA for the CDR3 is TGTGCCAGCAGTTTTCGACGGACCCCTAGCAATCAGCCCCAGCATTTT.

The chain carries TRBV29-1 and TRBJ2-3; D may correspond to TRBD1 or TRBD2 (5 bases each). The germline V gene encodes CDR1 SQVTM and CDR2 ANQGSEA. Trimming removed 6 bases at V and 3 bases at J, with 19 bases between. CDR3 size: 15 residues. In DNA form, the CDR3 reads TGCAGCGTCGAGGGGCAGCTTCGGTCAACAGATACGCAGTATTTT. This translates into CSVEGQLRSTDTQYF.

The J gene is TRBJ2-1, the V gene TRBV9; 10 bases align to TRBD2. The J segment lost 5 bases and the V segment lost 3 bases, leaving 8 bases of the junction unmatched. CDR3 length equals 16 residues. CDR1 is SGDLS, CDR2 YYNGEE, per germline. This CDR3 reads CASSARTSGDHNEQFF. The CDR3 coding sequence is TGTGCCAGCAGCGCCCGGACTAGCGGAGACCACAATGAGCAGTTCTTC.

A few counts support this clone. J is TRBJ1-1 and V is TRBV18; no clear D. The ends were cut back, 5 bases at V and 1 base at J, with 8 bases in the middle. Germline CDR1 is KGHSH and CDR2 is LQKENI. The CDR3 is made up of 13 amino acids. CDR3 sequence: CASSKGRNTEAFF. The CDR3 bases are TGTGCCAGCTCAAAAGGACGGAACACTGAAGCTTTCTTT.

The chain recombines TRBV10-3 with TRBJ1-2; 7 positions agree with TRBD1. This CDR3 comprises 17 residues. Germline lookup yields CDR1 ENHRY and CDR2 SYGVKD. After removal of 4 bases from V and 2 bases from J, the junction contained 13 bases not matched to a gene. CDR3 loop: CAISAPIQGWGNYGYTF. The CDR3 DNA reads TGTGCCATCAGTGCTCCGATACAGGGGTGGGGGAACTATGGCTACACCTTC.

Remarks on this clone: The sample has other DNA sequences that encode this CDR3 too. The chain carries TRBV7-9 and TRBJ1-1; D is uncertain. Trimming shortened V by 0 bases and J by 1 base, and 3 bases separated the two germline ends. The CDR3 has 13 amino acids. Germline CDR1 and CDR2: SEHNR and FQNEAQ (reference sequence). As DNA, the CDR3 is TGTGCCAGCAGCTTAGCGGGGAACACTGAAGCTTTCTTT. Its translation: CASSLAGNTEAFF.

The chain uses TRBV5-1 and TRBJ2-7; 12 bases are shared with TRBD2. Trimming cost V 2 bases and J 1 base; bases outside gene matches: 1. CDR1 is SGHRS and CDR2 is YFSETQ in the germline V gene. There are 15 residues in the CDR3. CDR3 nucleotides: TGCGCCAGCAGCTTCGGACTAGCGGGGTCCTACGAGCAGTACTTC. This translates into CASSFGLAGSYEQYF.

The chain uses TRBV18 and TRBJ2-7; 8 bases agree with TRBD1. V shed 6 bases and J 2 bases; nucleotides not matched to a gene: 3. The CDR3 loop spans 13 amino acids. Germline V lookup: CDR1 KGHSH, CDR2 LQKENI. The CDR3: CASSPDRAYEQYF. The CDR3 bases are TGTGCCAGCTCCCCGGACAGGGCCTACGAGCAGTACTTC.

This chain connects TRBV10-1 to TRBJ1-1; TRBD1 is a possible D gene (6 bases). The germline V gene has CDR1 WNHNN and CDR2 SYGVQD (reference sequence). V was clipped by 5 bases and J by 1 base, with 17 bases between them. This CDR3 is built from 16 residues. CDR3 amino acids: CASSKSSSTGNTEAFF. The CDR3 DNA follows: TGCGCCAGCAGTAAATCCTCATCGACAGGGAACACTGAAGCTTTCTTT.

The chain couples TRBV5-1 to TRBJ1-5, with TRBD1 as a possible D gene (6 bases). This CDR3 spans 15 amino acids. Germline CDR1 and CDR2: SGHRS and YFSETQ. Trimming left V 0 bases short and J 1 base short, with 8 bases between. The CDR3 DNA follows: TGCGCCAGCAGCTTGGCCGGGACAAGCAATCAGCCCCAGCATTTT. The encoded protein is CASSLAGTSNQPQHF.

V gene TRBV25-1 combines with J gene TRBJ1-5; D uncertain. The length of the CDR3 is 12 residues. Per germline, CDR1 MGHDK and CDR2 SYGVNS. V dropped 2 bases and J dropped 4 bases, with 3 bases sitting between them. In DNA form, the CDR3 reads TGTGCCAGCAGTGAAGGGAATCAGCCCCAGCATTTT. Protein sequence: CASSEGNQPQHF.

The chain uses TRBV11-2 and TRBJ2-7; D uncertain. CDR3 length: 12 amino acids. Trimming took off 11 bases at V and 3 bases at J, with 14 bases between the two ends. The germline V gene has CDR1 SGHAT and CDR2 FQNNGV. CDR3 protein: CACNLPGYEQYF. CDR3 bases: TGTGCCTGCAACCTACCTGGCTACGAGCAGTACTTC.

This rearrangement joins TRBV9 to TRBJ1-1, with D possibly TRBD1 on 6 matching bases. Germline CDR1 and CDR2: SGDLS and YYNGEE. This CDR3 spans 12 amino acids. Trimming removed 4 bases at V and 4 bases at J, with 8 bases between. CDR3 sequence (DNA): TGTGCCAGCAGCCGAGGGGGCACTGAAGCTTTCTTT. It encodes CASSRGGTEAFF.

The rearrangement joins TRBV12-5 to TRBJ2-1, with TRBD2 matching over 7 bases. Trimming at V came to 1 base and at J to 2 bases, leaving 14 bases not matched to a gene. This CDR3 is 19 amino acids long. Per the germline V gene, CDR1 is LGHNT and CDR2 is FRNRAP. CDR3 sequence: CASGLDPGGGRVPYNEQFF. The CDR3 region has the DNA TGTGCTAGTGGTTTGGACCCTGGGGGTGGGAGGGTACCCTACAATGAGCAGTTCTTC.

This chain uses TRBV7-3 with TRBJ2-2; unclear D gene. The CDR3 is made up of 15 amino acids. V lost 3 bases to trimming and J lost 0 bases, with 8 bases between them. The germline gives CDR1 SGHTA, CDR2 FQGTGA. CDR3 residues: CASSFQAPNTGELFF. DNA for the CDR3: TGTGCCAGCAGCTTTCAGGCTCCGAACACCGGGGAGCTGTTTTTT.

The chain carries TRBV10-2 and TRBJ1-1; D not certain. The CDR3 consists of 12 residues. Germline CDR1 WSHSY, CDR2 SAAADI. Trimming took off 3 bases at V and 2 bases at J, with 4 bases between the two ends. This CDR3 is CASSDSNTEAFF. The CDR3 nucleotides are TGCGCCAGCAGTGACAGCAACACTGAAGCTTTCTTT.

This clone has more than one count but fewer than ten. J is TRBJ1-1 and V is TRBV6-2 or TRBV6-3, with D unclear. Trimming pared 2 bases from V and 0 bases from J, leaving 16 bases between. The CDR3 sequence is 17 residues long. The V gene's germline CDR1 is MNHEY and CDR2 SVGEGT. CDR3 protein: CASSYPWRGPLNTEAFF. Here the CDR3 DNA reads TGTGCCAGCAGTTACCCGTGGCGAGGGCCCCTGAACACTGAAGCTTTCTTT.

This rearrangement joins TRBV11-2 to TRBJ2-2; D call uncertain. Germline values: CDR1 SGHAT, CDR2 FQNNGV. V lost 5 bases and J 7 bases, leaving 17 bases between the germline ends. This CDR3 region has 15 residues. This CDR3 reads CASSAELTRGGELFF. The DNA for the CDR3 is TGTGCCAGCAGCGCCGAACTTACTCGTGGCGGGGAGCTGTTTTTT. Using reference TRBV11-2 and TRBJ2-2 for the parts outside the CDR3, the full variable domain is EAGVAQSPRYKIIEKRQSVAFWCNPISGHATLYWYQQILGQGPKLLIQFQNNGVVDDSQLPKDRFSAERLKGVDSTLKIQPAKLEDSAVYLCASSAELTRGGELFFGEGSRLTVL.

V usage is TRBV6-5 and J usage is TRBJ1-1; 10 nucleotides match TRBD1. Trimming removed 5 bases from V and 3 bases from J; junction bases left unmatched: 6. The CDR3 has 15 amino acids. Germline V CDR1 and CDR2: MNHEY, SVGAGI. CDR3 residues: CASSTRDRGDTEAFF. Written as DNA, the CDR3 is TGTGCCAGCAGTACTAGGGACAGGGGAGACACTGAAGCTTTCTTT.

The V gene is TRBV13, the J gene TRBJ2-3; 12 bases fit TRBD2. Germline V gene lookup returns CDR1 PRHDT and CDR2 FYEKMQ (reference sequence). The junction had 7 bases not matched to a gene; V was cut back by 5 bases and J by 13 bases. This CDR3 is built from 13 residues. The CDR3 DNA is TGTGCCAGCAGCCCTGGGACTAGCGGGCCCGAGTATTTT. Translation: CASSPGTSGPEYF.

This rearrangement joins TRBV6-4 to TRBJ1-5, with D possibly TRBD1 on 6 matching bases. Between the trimmed V and J ends, which lost 8 bases and 8 bases, there was a span of 10 bases. Germline V CDR1 and CDR2: MRHNA, SNTAGT. The length of the CDR3 is 11 residues. For the CDR3, the DNA is TGTGCCAGCCGGAAGGGGGAGCCCCAGCATTTT. As protein: CASRKGEPQHF.

This chain links TRBV4-3 with TRBJ2-3, with TRBD1 as a possible D gene (6 bases). The CDR3 has 17 residues. V lost 0 bases to trimming and J lost 7 bases, with 20 bases between them. Germline values: CDR1 LGHNA, CDR2 YSLEER. CDR3: CASSQDKGTILTNTQYF. CDR3 DNA: TGCGCCAGCAGCCAAGATAAGGGGACAATTCTTACAAATACGCAGTATTTT.

V is TRBV9 and J is TRBJ2-3; the D is unclear. V was shortened by 4 bases and J by 4 bases, with 10 bases between the two germline ends. The CDR3 loop spans 13 amino acids. Germline CDR1 and CDR2: SGDLS and YYNGEE. The CDR3 protein is CASSKTPSDTQYF. The CDR3 coding sequence is TGTGCCAGCAGCAAGACACCTTCAGATACGCAGTATTTT.

This sequence joins TRBV18 and TRBJ1-1; a weak D match, TRBD1 (6 bases). In germline, CDR1 is KGHSH, CDR2 LQKENI. This CDR3 region has 15 residues. Trimming removed 3 bases from V and 4 bases from J, with 15 bases in between. The CDR3 nucleotides are TGTGCCAGCTCACCGGGACAAACTATGCGCACTGAAGCTTTCTTT. Protein product: CASSPGQTMRTEAFF.

The chain recombines TRBV5-4 with TRBJ2-2; 9 bases match TRBD2. The CDR3 length is 13 residues. Germline loops: CDR1 SGHNT, CDR2 YYREEE (reference sequence). With V trimmed by 6 bases and J by 7 bases, 4 bases remained unmatched. The DNA of the CDR3 is TGTGCCAGCACCCAACTAGCGGGCGGGGAGCTGTTTTTT. Protein: CASTQLAGGELFF.